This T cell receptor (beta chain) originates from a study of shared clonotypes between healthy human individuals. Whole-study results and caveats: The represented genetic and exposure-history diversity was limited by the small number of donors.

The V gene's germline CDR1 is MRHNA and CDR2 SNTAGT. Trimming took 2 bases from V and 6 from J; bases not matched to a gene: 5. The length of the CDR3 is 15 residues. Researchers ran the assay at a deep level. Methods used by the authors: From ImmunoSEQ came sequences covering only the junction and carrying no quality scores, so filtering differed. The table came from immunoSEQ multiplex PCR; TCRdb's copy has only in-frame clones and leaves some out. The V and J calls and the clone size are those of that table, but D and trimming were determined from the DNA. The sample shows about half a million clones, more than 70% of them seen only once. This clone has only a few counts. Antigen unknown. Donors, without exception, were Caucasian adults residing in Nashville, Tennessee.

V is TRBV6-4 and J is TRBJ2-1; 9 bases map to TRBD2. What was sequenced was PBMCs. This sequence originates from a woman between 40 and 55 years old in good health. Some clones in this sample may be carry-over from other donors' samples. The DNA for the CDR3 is TGTGCCAGCAGTGACGTTAGCGGGAGCTCCAATGAGCAGTTCTTC. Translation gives CASSDVSGSSNEQFF.